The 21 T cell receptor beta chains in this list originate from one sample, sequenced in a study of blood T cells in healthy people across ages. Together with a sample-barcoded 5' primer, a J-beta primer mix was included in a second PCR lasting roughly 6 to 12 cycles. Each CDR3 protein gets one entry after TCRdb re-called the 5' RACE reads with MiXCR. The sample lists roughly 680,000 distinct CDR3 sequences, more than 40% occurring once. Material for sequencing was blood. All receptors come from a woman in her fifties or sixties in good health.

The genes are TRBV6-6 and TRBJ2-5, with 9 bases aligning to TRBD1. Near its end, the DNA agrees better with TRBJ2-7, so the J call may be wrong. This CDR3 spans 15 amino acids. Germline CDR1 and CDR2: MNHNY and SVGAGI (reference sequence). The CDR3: CASNGGTGIYYEQYF. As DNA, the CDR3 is TGTGCCAGCAACGGAGGGACAGGGATTTACTACGAGCAGTACTTC.

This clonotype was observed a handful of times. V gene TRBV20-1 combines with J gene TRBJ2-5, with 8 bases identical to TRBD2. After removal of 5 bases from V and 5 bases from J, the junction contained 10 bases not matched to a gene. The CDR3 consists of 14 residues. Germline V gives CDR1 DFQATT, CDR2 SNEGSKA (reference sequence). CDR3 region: CSAPGLAMRETQYF. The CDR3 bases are TGCAGTGCTCCTGGACTAGCCATGAGGGAGACCCAGTACTTC.

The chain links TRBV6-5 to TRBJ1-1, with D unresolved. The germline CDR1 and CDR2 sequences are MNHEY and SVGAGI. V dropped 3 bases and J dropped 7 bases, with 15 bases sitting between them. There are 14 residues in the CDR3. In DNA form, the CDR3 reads TGTGCCAGCAGTTATATCGGGCCTCGGCATGAAGCTTTCTTT. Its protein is CASSYIGPRHEAFF.

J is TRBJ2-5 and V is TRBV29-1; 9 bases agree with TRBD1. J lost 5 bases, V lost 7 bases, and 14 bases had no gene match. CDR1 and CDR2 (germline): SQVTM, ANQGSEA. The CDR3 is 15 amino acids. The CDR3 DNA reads TGCAGCGCCGTCCCGGGACAGGGTACAGGGGAGACCCAGTACTTC. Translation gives CSAVPGQGTGETQYF.

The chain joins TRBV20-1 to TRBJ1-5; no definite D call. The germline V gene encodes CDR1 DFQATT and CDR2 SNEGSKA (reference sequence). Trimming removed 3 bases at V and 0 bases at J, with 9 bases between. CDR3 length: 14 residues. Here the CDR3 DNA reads TGCAGTGCTAGGAGGACCTATAGCAATCAGCCCCAGCATTTT. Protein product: CSARRTYSNQPQHF.

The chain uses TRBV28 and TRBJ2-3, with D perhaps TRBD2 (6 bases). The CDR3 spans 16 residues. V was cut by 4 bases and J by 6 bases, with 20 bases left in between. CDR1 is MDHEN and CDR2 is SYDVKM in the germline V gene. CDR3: CASSSRDGRLVDTQYF. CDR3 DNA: TGTGCCAGCAGTTCTAGGGACGGGAGATTAGTGGATACGCAGTATTTT.

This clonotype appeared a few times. CDR3 DNA: TGTGCCAGCAGCTTAGTACTAGCGGGAGTAGGCCTCCAAGAGACCCAGTACTTC. Translating it yields CASSLVLAGVGLQETQYF. The genes are TRBV7-9 and TRBJ2-5, with 11 nucleotides matching TRBD2. The CDR3 runs to 18 residues. J lost 1 base, V lost 1 base, and 8 bases had no gene match. Germline V gene sequence: CDR1 SEHNR, CDR2 FQNEAQ (reference sequence).

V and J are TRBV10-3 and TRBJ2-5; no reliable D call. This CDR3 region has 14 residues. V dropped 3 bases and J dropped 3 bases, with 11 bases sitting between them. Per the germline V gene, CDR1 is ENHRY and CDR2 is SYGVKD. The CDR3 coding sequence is TGTGCCATCAGTGATAAGTTGACAAAAGAGACCCAGTACTTC. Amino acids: CAISDKLTKETQYF.

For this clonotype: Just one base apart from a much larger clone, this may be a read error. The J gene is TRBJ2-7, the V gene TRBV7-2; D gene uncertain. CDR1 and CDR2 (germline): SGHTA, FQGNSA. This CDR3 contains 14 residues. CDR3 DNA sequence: TGTGCCGGCAGCGTAGTACTGAGAACCTACGAGCAGTACTTC. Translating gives CAGSVVLRTYEQYF.

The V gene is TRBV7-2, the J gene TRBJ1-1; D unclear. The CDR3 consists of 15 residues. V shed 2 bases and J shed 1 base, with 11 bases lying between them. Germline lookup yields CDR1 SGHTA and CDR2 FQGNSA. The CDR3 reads CASSLTRLANTEAFF. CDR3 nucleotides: TGTGCCAGCAGCTTAACTAGGTTGGCGAACACTGAAGCTTTCTTT.

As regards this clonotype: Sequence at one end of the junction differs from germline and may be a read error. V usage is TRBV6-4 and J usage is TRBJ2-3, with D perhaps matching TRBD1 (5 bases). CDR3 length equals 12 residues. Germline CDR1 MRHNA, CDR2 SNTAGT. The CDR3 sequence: CAGSSGSDTQYF. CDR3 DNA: TGTGCCGGCAGCTCAGGGTCAGATACGCAGTATTTT.

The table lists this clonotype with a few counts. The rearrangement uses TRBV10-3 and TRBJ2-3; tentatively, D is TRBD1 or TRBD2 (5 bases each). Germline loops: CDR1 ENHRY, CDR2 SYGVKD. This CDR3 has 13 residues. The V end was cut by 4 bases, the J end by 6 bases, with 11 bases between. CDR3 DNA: TGTGCCATCAGTGGGGACCCGGCGGATACGCAGTATTTT. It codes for CAISGDPADTQYF.

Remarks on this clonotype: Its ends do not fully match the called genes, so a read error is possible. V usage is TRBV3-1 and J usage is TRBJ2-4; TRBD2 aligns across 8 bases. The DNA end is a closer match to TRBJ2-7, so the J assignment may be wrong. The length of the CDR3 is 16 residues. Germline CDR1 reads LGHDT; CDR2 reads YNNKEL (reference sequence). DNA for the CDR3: TGTGCCGGCAGCCAAGAGTCAAGAGCGGGAGTGGGCGAGCAGTACTTC. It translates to CAGSQESRAGVGEQYF.

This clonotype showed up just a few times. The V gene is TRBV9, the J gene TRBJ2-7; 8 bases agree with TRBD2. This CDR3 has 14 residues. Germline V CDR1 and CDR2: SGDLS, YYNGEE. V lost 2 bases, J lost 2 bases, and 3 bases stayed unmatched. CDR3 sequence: CASSVGGRTYEQYF. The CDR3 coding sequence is TGTGCCAGCAGCGTCGGCGGGAGGACCTACGAGCAGTACTTC.

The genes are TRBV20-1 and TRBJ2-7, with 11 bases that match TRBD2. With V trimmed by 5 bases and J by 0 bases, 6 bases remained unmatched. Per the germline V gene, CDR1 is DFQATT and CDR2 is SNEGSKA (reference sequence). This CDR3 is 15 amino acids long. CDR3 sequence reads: CSACTSGSTSYEQYF. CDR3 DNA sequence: TGCAGTGCTTGTACTAGCGGGAGTACCTCCTACGAGCAGTACTTC.

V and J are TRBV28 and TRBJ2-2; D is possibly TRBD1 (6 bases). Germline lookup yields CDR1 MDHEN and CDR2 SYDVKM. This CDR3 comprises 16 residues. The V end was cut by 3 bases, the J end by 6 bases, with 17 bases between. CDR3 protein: CASSFWGRFEPGELFF. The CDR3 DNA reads TGTGCCAGCAGTTTTTGGGGGCGCTTTGAACCCGGGGAGCTGTTTTTT.

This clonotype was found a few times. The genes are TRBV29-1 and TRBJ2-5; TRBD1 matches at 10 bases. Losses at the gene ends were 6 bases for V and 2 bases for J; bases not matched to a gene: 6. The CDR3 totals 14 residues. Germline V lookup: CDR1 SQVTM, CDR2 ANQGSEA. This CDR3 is CSVVDRGRQETQYF. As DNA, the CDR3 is TGCAGCGTAGTGGACAGGGGGAGGCAAGAGACCCAGTACTTC.

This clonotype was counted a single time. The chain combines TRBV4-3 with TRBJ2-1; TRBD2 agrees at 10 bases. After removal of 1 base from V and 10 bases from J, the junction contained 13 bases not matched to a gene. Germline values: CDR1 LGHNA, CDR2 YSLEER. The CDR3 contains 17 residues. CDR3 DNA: TGCGCCAGCAGCCAAGCAGGACTAGCGGTAGGGGGCAAGGAGCAGTTCTTC. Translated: CASSQAGLAVGGKEQFF.

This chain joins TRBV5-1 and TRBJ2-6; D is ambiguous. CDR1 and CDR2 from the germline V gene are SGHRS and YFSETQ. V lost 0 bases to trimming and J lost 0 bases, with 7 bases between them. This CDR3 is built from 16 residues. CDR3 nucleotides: TGCGCCAGCAGCTTGGGGGTCCTCTCTGGGGCCAACGTCCTGACTTTC. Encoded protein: CASSLGVLSGANVLTF.

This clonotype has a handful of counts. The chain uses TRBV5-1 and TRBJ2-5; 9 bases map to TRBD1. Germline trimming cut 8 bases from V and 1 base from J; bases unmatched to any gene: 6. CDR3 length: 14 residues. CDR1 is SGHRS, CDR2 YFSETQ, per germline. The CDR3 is CASTKQGAQETQYF. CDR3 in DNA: TGCGCCAGTACCAAACAGGGGGCCCAAGAGACCCAGTACTTC.

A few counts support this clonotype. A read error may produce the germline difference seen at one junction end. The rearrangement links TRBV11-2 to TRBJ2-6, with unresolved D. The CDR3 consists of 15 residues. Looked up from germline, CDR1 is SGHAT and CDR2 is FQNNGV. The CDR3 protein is CASSLGRSGANVLTF. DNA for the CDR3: TGTGCCAGCAGTTTAGGCCGCTCTGGGGCCAACGTCCTGACTTTC.